This T cell receptor beta chain was obtained from a study of T cells after yellow fever vaccination. This CDR3 is 13 amino acids long. The germline V gene encodes CDR1 MNHNS and CDR2 SASEGT. The V and J ends lost 6 bases and 5 bases, in that order; junction bases with no gene match: 4. This clonotype was observed a handful of times. TCRdb redid the calling of the 5' RACE reads with MiXCR, one entry per CDR3 protein. The profile shows fewer than 150,000 distinct CDR3 sequences, roughly 7.2% of them singletons. The sequenced sample was CD4+ T cells sorted from PBMCs, obtained around 45 days after the first yellow fever vaccination. The chain has TRBV6-1 and TRBJ2-3; 8 bases are a match to TRBD2. This receptor was identified in a man aged 18 to 35 who received the YFV17D yellow fever vaccine. This CDR3 is CASRRGGGDTQYF. The CDR3, as DNA: TGTGCCAGCAGACGGGGGGGCGGAGATACGCAGTATTTT.